This T cell receptor (beta chain) was captured in a study of T cells of healthy individuals. This clonotype was counted between two and nine times. TCRdb processed the 5' RACE reads anew with MiXCR; each CDR3 protein has one entry. The table lists fewer than 75,000 distinct CDR3 sequences, 15% to 20% of them singletons, with approximately 4.6% in the top ten. The TCR comes from a human donor in good health.

CDR3 loop: CASSITGTGPSYEQYF. The CDR3 coding sequence is TGTGCCAGCAGTATCACCGGGACAGGGCCCTCCTACGAGCAGTACTTC. The chain is built from TRBV6-6 and TRBJ2-7; TRBD1 aligns across 9 bases. The CDR3 extends over 16 amino acids. The V segment lost 5 bases and the J segment 0 bases; nucleotides outside the gene matches: 8. CDR1 and CDR2 from the germline V gene are MNHNY and SVGAGI (reference sequence).